This T cell receptor beta chain was sequenced for a study of T-cell memory formation after mild COVID-19. Study context: TCR clusters were largely donor specific. Overall study results and limits: Pre-infection memory contained some responding clones, which suggested that cross-reactive memory had joined. Still unconfirmed is whether the second-wave clones peaking on day 37 recognized SARS-CoV-2.

The ends were cut back, 6 bases at V and 4 bases at J, with 11 bases in the middle. The CDR3 extends over 14 amino acids. Germline V gives CDR1 KGHDR, CDR2 SFDVKD. This clonotype was seen more than once but under ten times. As yet, its antigen is unknown. With constant-segment primers, 5'RACE yielded cDNA libraries of TCR alpha and TCR beta that carried sample barcodes and UMIs. TCRdb reprocessed the 5' RACE reads via MiXCR and lists one record per CDR3 protein. This table holds hundreds of thousands of distinct CDR3 sequences, 16% found once. This TCR came from a man between 18 and 35 years old who had mild COVID-19 (a few samples of this study predate the infection). Cell type and time point are not known. Sequences were obtained from PBMCs or a T cell subset sorted from them (not recorded which). The chain employs TRBV24-1 and TRBJ2-2, with a possible D match to TRBD2 (5 bases). The CDR3 protein is CATSHRGGTGELFF. The DNA for the CDR3 is TGTGCCACCAGTCACCGGGGTGGCACCGGGGAGCTGTTTTTT.